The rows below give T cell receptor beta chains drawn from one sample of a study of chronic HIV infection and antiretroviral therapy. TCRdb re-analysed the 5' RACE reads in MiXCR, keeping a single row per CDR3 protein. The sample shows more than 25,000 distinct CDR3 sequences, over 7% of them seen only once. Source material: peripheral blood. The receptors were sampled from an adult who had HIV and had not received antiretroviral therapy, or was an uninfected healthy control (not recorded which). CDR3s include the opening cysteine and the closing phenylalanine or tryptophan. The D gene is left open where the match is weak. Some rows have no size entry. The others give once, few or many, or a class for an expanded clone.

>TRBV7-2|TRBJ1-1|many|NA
TGTGCCAGCAGCTTAGGGGGGCCGGCTGAAGCTTTCTTT
CASSLGGPAEAFF
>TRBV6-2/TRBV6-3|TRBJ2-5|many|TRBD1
TGTGCCAGCGGGACTCAGGGGGCAGAGACCCAGTACTTC
CASGTQGAETQYF
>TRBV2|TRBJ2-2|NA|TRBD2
TGTGCCAGCAGTGGGGAGGGGTTGGAGCTGTTTTTT
CASSGEGLELFF
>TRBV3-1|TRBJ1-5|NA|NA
TGTGCCAGCAGCCAGGGGGGGTTGGGCCAGCCCCAGCATTTT
CASSQGGLGQPQHF
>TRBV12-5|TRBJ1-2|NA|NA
TGTGCTAGTGGTTTGGTAAAGGTAGGGAGGGTCTATGGCTACACCTTC
CASGLVKVGRVYGYTF
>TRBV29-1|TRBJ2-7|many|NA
TGCAGCGTTGACCTGGGGGCCTACGAGCAGTACTTC
CSVDLGAYEQYF
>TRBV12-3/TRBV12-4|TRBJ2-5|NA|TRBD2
TGTGCCAGCAGTTTAGGCAGCGGGAGGGCAGAGACCCAGTACTTC
CASSLGSGRAETQYF
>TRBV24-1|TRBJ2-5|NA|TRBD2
TGTGCCACCAGATCCACGGGAGGGACCCAGTACTTC
CATRSTGGTQYF
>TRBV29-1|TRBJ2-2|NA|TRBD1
TGCAGCGGAGGACAGGGGACTACCGGGGAGCTGTTTTTT
CSGGQGTTGELFF
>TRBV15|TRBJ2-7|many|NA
TGTGCCACCAGCAGAGATCTAGTAAGCTACGAGCAGTACTTC
CATSRDLVSYEQYF
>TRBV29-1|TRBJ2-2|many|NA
TGCAGCGCCCCACAGAACACCGGGGAGCTGTTTTTT
CSAPQNTGELFF
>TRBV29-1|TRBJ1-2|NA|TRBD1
TGCAGCGTTGTTACCTACAGGGGAGGGGACTATGGCTACACCTTC
CSVVTYRGGDYGYTF
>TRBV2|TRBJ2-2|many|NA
TGTGCCAGCAGTGAAGGAAGTTACACCGGGGAGCTGTTTTTT
CASSEGSYTGELFF